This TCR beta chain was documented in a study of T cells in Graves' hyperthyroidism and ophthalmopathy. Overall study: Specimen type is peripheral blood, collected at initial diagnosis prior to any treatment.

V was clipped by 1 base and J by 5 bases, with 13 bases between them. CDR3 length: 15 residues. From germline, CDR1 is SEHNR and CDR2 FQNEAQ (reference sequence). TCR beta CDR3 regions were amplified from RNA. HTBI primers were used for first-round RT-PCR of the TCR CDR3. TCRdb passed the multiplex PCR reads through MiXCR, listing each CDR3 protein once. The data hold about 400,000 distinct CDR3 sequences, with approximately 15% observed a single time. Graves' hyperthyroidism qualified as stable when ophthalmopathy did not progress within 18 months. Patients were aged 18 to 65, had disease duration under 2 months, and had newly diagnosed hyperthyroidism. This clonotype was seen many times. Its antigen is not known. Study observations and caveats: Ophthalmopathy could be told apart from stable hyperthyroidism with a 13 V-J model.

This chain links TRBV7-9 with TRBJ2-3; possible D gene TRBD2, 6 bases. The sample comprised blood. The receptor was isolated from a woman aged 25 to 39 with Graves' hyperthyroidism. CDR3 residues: CASSLVRGVEDTQYF. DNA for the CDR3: TGTGCCAGCAGCTTAGTTCGCGGGGTCGAAGATACGCAGTATTTT.